These 10 T cell receptor beta chains were sequenced from one sample in a study of Ad26.COV2.S vaccination and SARS-CoV-2 variants. Documented treatment: some 20 received Ad26.COV2.S at low or high dose, single or two shots; about five received placebo; per-sample allocation not given. The investigators took samples on day 63 after the first vaccine or placebo injection. This table comes from immunoSEQ multiplex PCR, and its TCRdb copy is limited to in-frame clones, with some not included. Altogether around 450,000 clones are present, roughly nine tenths being singletons, with the ten largest covering about 1.7%. This sample comprised peripheral blood, obtained in a trial of Ad26.COV2.S vaccine versus placebo. All receptors come from a person aged 18 to 59 who received the Ad26.COV2.S COVID-19 vaccine or a placebo.

This chain uses TRBV5-1 with TRBJ2-5; 12 positions match TRBD2. CDR3 length equals 17 residues. Unmatched junction bases numbered 9, after V lost 1 base and J lost 5 bases. CDR1 SGHRS and CDR2 YFSETQ come from the germline V gene. CDR3 DNA sequence: TGCGCCAGCAGCTTGTATGATACTAGCGGGGGGTATGAGACCCAGTACTTC. It is translated as CASSLYDTSGGYETQYF.

This chain links TRBV4-2 with TRBJ1-1, with D unclear. Trimming removed 2 bases at V and 8 bases at J, with 9 bases between. The germline gives CDR1 LGHNA, CDR2 YNFKEQ. The CDR3 runs 12 residues. Here the CDR3 reads CASSQNTVEAFF. For the CDR3, the DNA is TGTGCCAGCAGCCAAAACACAGTCGAAGCTTTCTTT.

This clone was counted once. The chain recombines TRBV7-8 with TRBJ2-3; 14 bases agree with TRBD2. The germline V gene encodes CDR1 SGHVS and CDR2 FQNEAQ. The CDR3 contains 16 residues. V trimming: 1 base; J trimming: 8 bases; junction bases outside the gene matches: 5. CDR3 DNA: TGTGCCAGCAGCTTAGTGACTAGCGGGGGGGCCAGTACGCAGTATTTT. Protein product: CASSLVTSGGASTQYF.

The chain carries TRBV3-1 (or the pseudogene TRBV3-2) and TRBJ1-2; D possibly corresponds to TRBD1 (6 bases). The ends were cut back, 4 bases at V and 5 bases at J, with 14 bases in the middle. CDR3 length: 14 residues. Per germline, CDR1 LGHDT and CDR2 YNNKEL (reference sequence). The chain's CDR3 is CASSPLRGQYGYTF. The CDR3 DNA reads TGTGCCAGCAGCCCCTTACGTGGACAGTATGGCTACACCTTC.

The V call is TRBV28, the J call TRBJ2-7; TRBD1 aligns across 9 bases. Germline lookup yields CDR1 MDHEN and CDR2 SYDVKM. This CDR3 is built from 13 residues. After removal of 6 bases from V and 5 bases from J, the junction contained 5 bases not matched to a gene. CDR3 nucleotide sequence: TGTGCCAGCAGCCAGGGACAGGGCCACGAGCAGTACTTC. Amino acids: CASSQGQGHEQYF.

This chain connects TRBV28 to TRBJ2-3; no definite D call. Germline V CDR1 and CDR2: MDHEN, SYDVKM. This CDR3 is 15 amino acids long. V was pared by 2 bases and J by 3 bases, with 12 bases between. The CDR3 nucleotides read TGTGCCAGCAGTTTAGCTAGGGTCGCGACAGATACGCAGTATTTT. Translated: CASSLARVATDTQYF.

The rearrangement links TRBV10-2 to TRBJ2-2, with 10 bases aligning to TRBD1. Losses at the gene ends were 5 bases for V and 4 bases for J; bases not matched to a gene: 1. The germline gives CDR1 WSHSY, CDR2 SAAADI. CDR3 length: 14 residues. The CDR3 protein is CASSRDRGTGELFF. CDR3 bases: TGCGCCAGCAGTAGGGACAGGGGCACCGGGGAGCTGTTTTTT.

The V call is TRBV4-1, the J call TRBJ2-1, with 12 bases matching TRBD2. The CDR3 runs 16 residues. The junction had 6 bases not matched to a gene; V was cut back by 4 bases and J by 5 bases. CDR1 is MGHRA and CDR2 is YSYEKL in the germline V gene. In DNA form, the CDR3 reads TGCGCCAGCAGCCCGCGACTAGCGGGAGCGAACAATGAGCAGTTCTTC. The encoded protein is CASSPRLAGANNEQFF.

V usage is TRBV7-9 and J usage is TRBJ1-1; 8 positions match TRBD1. Losses at the gene ends were 6 bases for V and 7 bases for J; bases not matched to a gene: 7. This CDR3 spans 13 amino acids. CDR1 SEHNR and CDR2 FQNEAQ come from the germline V gene (reference sequence). In DNA, the CDR3 is TGTGCCAGCAGTCGACAGGGGATCGGTGAAGCTTTCTTT. It translates to CASSRQGIGEAFF.

V gene TRBV2 combines with J gene TRBJ2-7; the match to TRBD1 covers 11 bases. Germline values: CDR1 SNHLY, CDR2 FYNNEI. CDR3 length: 14 amino acids. Trimming cost V 7 bases and J 5 bases; bases outside gene matches: 7. The CDR3 region is CASKGQGAGHEQYF. The CDR3, as DNA: TGTGCCAGCAAAGGACAGGGGGCGGGTCACGAGCAGTACTTC.